The sequence of this TCR beta chain was determined in a study of cytomegalovirus exposure and HLA in healthy donors (TCRdb year 2017). For the wider study: An earlier analysis of several hundred of the donors reported roughly 300 Gb of sequence data and approximately 120 million unique TCR beta sequences obtained from roughly 180 million T cells. An early release that covered several hundred HLA-typed donors contained approximately 300 gigabases of sequencing data and about 93 million unique TCR sequences. Of the roughly 430 genotyped donors, around 81% fell in the genetic ancestry cluster associated with self-reported Caucasian donors. The aim of the study was to test whether cataloging public T cell receptors could identify signatures of past pathogen exposure. The study used immunosequencing to profile the T cell repertoires of 600 to 850 subjects and linked those repertoires to cytomegalovirus serostatus. Besides the first cohort of hundreds of subjects, a separate validation cohort made up of 95 to 150 different subjects was used. To predict cytomegalovirus infection status, the study combined high-throughput TCR immunosequencing, statistical association of individual TCRs with disease status, and machine learning. In a later analysis, previously published TCR beta repertoires from 550 to 750 donors were re-analyzed and high-resolution HLA genotyping was added so that TCR occurrence patterns could be studied. Rather than drawing on any new phenotypic data, the later analysis identified candidate immune exposures from TCR beta sequences and the way those sequences occurred across donors. An earlier analysis of some 600 of the donors applied high-throughput TCR beta sequencing to assess whether each TCR beta V gene segment acted as functional or pseudogenic. Donor age, sex, ethnicity and CMV serostatus were compiled alongside the repertoire data. Genome-wide SNP genotypes for about 65% of the roughly 700 donors were used in a later genetic analysis, which treated that subset as a discovery cohort. All discovery cohort repertoires had been generated on a single sequencing platform. HLA typing included class I and class II loci at four-digit resolution. The number of typed donors differed by locus: about 620-630 for A, B, C, DRB1 and DQB1; 500 to 550 for DQA1; roughly 600 for DPA1; and 450 to 480 for DPB1. Roughly 5 DR-DQ haplotypes were handled as single units for association and clustering because linkage in the cohort was strong. Among roughly 370 genotyped donors of the cohort, an average of around 240,000 unique TCR beta nucleotide sequences were sequenced per donor, roughly 20% of them non-productive. The study at large found these results: In this cohort, only TCR beta chains were sequenced, and detectable features were limited by the absence of alpha or paired-chain data. An earlier analysis of around 540 of the donors showed that most TCR beta V segments appeared in productive rearrangements either about 90% or about 30% of the time, which broadly matched IMGT annotations. A further reported finding was that TCR beta sequences accurately predicted the HLA-A and HLA-B alleles for most subjects in the first cohort. At a false discovery rate of 0.05, a later analysis linked 15,000 to 20,000 TCR beta sequences to specific HLA alleles. A later analysis found that most CMV-associated TCR beta chains appeared HLA-restricted, with HLA associations seemingly driven largely by CMV exposure. Most TCR sequences were seen in very few donors, while some public TCRs were found in many individuals. The only immune exposure information available for the cohort was CMV serostatus. It was suggested by the authors that the approach could potentially be generalized to other disease states and immunological phenotypes. A later analysis found that HLA-associated TCR beta chains were more clonally expanded and had lower generation probabilities than equally common non-associated chains. Because counts were too low, 15 to 20 rarely observed V segments, including chromosome 9 orphons, were excluded from the earlier analysis of about 500 of the donors. Because some donors lacked HLA typing at each locus, the association tests relied only on the typed subset. According to a later analysis, parvovirus B19, influenza, CMV and Epstein-Barr virus appeared linked to several top co-occurrence clusters. A cluster of highly shared sequence variants was judged likely to represent a technical artifact of the sequencing pipeline. A few of the identified cytomegalovirus-associated TCR beta chains were confirmed in vitro to be specific for cytomegalovirus antigens. Compared with the approximately 700-donor mean, donors in an Asian-associated ancestry cluster had fewer N-insertions in productive TCRs, according to a later genetic analysis. A later genetic analysis associated a missense DCLRE1C variant with V-gene and J-gene trimming of TCR beta chains, and an independent cohort replicated the association. Correlated functional status among segregating V segments might be attributable to linkage disequilibrium, but an unknown experimental factor could not be ruled out. In a later analysis, TCR association rates were found to vary across HLA loci, with the most associated TCRs seen for DRB1 alleles and the fewest for HLA-C alleles. Cytomegalovirus status was reported to be diagnosed by the classifier with high specificity and sensitivity in both the original and validation cohorts. Sequencing depth was assumed to be roughly uniform across donors in the presence/absence analyses, though that assumption may not hold. Strong co-occurrence of HLA alleles, especially DR and DQ, made assigning TCR associations to individual alleles difficult. In the study, about 150 TCR beta chains were listed as associated with cytomegalovirus.

The method behind the library was the immunoSEQ multiplex PCR assay. For the multiplex PCR, a mixture combining 60 forward primers for TCR Vbeta segments and 13 reverse primers for TCR Jbeta segments was used. The CDR3 region of rearranged TCR beta genes was amplified from genomic DNA with a multiplex PCR assay. Amplified TCR beta libraries were sequenced as 87-base-pair reads on the Illumina HiSeq System. The study's processing was this. Across the roughly 670 repertoires, a later analysis counted tens of millions of unique TCR beta chains, about 10 million of which were shared by at least two donors. Raw reads were error-corrected and collapsed into unique sequences with a nearest-neighbor algorithm that merged closely related sequences to remove PCR and sequencing errors. To assign V, D and J gene segments, CDR3 sequences were aligned to IMGT reference sequences. For a sequence to be retained, a match of at least six nucleotides to both a V gene segment and a J gene segment was required. A rearrangement counted as productive if the CDR3 had no stop codons and remained in frame with V and J, and every other rearrangement counted as non-productive. CDR3 was defined according to IMGT convention as the region running from the second conserved V-encoded cysteine to the conserved J-encoded phenylalanine. In an earlier analysis of more than 550 of the donors, sequences lacking an unambiguous match to a single V gene segment were excluded. An earlier analysis of 500 to 700 of the donors classified V segments as functional when productive rearrangements were above 56.7% and as segregating when the standard deviation between donors was above 5%. A statistical classification framework was built to diagnose cytomegalovirus status from the catalog of TCR beta chain sequences. A later analysis assigned V and J genes by comparing TCR nucleotide sequences with IMGT/GENE-DB human TR gene sequences. In a later analysis, CDR3 sequences and most-parsimonious VDJ recombination scenarios were assigned using the TCRdist pipeline. A later analysis defined each TCR beta chain by its CDR3 amino acid sequence plus V-gene family, and excluded reads lacking a unique V-gene family. A later analysis removed 600 or so highly shared, low-generation-probability nucleotide sequences to deal with suspected cross-contamination and a sequencing artifact. A later analysis calculated a clonal expansion index for each public chain from normalized within-repertoire ranks of inferred template counts. Generation probabilities in a later analysis came from a VDJ recombination model fitted to out-of-frame rearrangements, and those results were checked against IGoR. In a later analysis, hypergeometric tests were used to score TCR-TCR, TCR-HLA and TCR-CMV co-occurrence, with a repertoire-size bias correction applied to TCR pairs. A later analysis estimated false discovery rates by permuting HLA or CMV assignments 20 times. In a later analysis, co-occurring TCRs were grouped using DBSCAN, with TCRdist sequence similarity added in when clustering inside HLA-allele-positive subsets. Repertoires with fewer than 30,000 or more than 120,000 public chains were left out of co-occurrence clustering, as were five repertoires with anomalous nucleotide sharing. TCRdb re-hosts the immuneACCESS table, in-frame sequences only. Its copies lack some clones; in the studies checked, an unresolved V gene accounts for under half of them, and the cause for the rest is not known. Clone size and the V and J calls come from that table; the DNA yielded D and trimming. Within this sample are around 70,000 clones, with around 65% of them counted one time only. The ten largest clones capture 4.9% of the sample.

This clone was seen only once. Its specific antigen is unknown. No base quality information exists; no much larger clone differs at one position. In total, 630 or so healthy bone marrow donors made up the cohort. All cohort members were sampled while nominally healthy, although unrecorded immune exposures were likely present. The donor was CMV seropositive and belonged to the group of 250 to 350 seropositive cohort members. A peripheral blood sample was provided by each donor, and peripheral blood mononuclear cells were used for TCR beta sequencing. Genomic DNA extraction from the blood cell samples was performed with the Qiagen DNeasy Blood Extraction Kit. The sequenced sample consisted of PBMCs. The origin of this receptor is a man in his sixties in good health and CMV-seropositive.

The CDR3 is CASSQDRGIRDTQYF. The nucleotide sequence is given as TGCGCCAGCAGCCAAGATCGAGGCATCAGAGATACGCAGTATTTT. This chain is built from TRBV4-3 and TRBJ2-3, with no D gene named confidently. The CDR3 sequence holds 15 residues, the cysteine and phenylalanine included. Only the CDR3 portion is preserved as DNA: 45 bases, with reading frame beginning at the first base. V is shortened by 0 bases, J by 5 bases, and the region joining them spans 12 bases. CDR1 is given as LGHNA and CDR2 as YSLEER, both from the germline V gene.